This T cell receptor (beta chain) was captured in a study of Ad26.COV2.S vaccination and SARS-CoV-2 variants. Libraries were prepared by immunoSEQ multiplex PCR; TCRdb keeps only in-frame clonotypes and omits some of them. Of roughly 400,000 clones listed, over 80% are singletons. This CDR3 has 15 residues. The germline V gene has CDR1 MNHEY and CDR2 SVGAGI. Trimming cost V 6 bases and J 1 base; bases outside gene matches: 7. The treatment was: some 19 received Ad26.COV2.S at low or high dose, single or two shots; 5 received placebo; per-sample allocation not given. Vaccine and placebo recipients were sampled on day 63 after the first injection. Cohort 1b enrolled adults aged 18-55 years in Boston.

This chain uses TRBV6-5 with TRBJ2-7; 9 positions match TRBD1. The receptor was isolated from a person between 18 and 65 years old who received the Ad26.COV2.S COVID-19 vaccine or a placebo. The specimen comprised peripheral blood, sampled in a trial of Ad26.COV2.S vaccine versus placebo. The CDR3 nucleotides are TGTGCCAGCAGGAGACCCGGGACAGGGTCCTACGAGCAGTACTTC. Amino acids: CASRRPGTGSYEQYF.